This T cell receptor beta chain is drawn from a study of blood T cells in healthy people across ages. Many counts were recorded for this clonotype. Antigen specificity is unknown. Combining a sample-barcoded 5' primer with a J-beta primer mix, a second PCR ran for about 6 to 12 cycles. TCRdb processed the 5' RACE reads anew with MiXCR; each CDR3 protein has one entry. Here the sample spans 730,000 or so distinct CDR3 sequences, roughly 45% being singletons. General study findings and limits: PBMCs went unsorted, and a conclusive naive versus antigen-experienced comparison was therefore prevented. While age rose, TCR beta diversity per million T cells dropped in a roughly linear way. Nothing was known about donor CMV status, and this possibly confounded expanded clonotype changes. Diversity was higher, and naive CD4+ cells more numerous, in long-lived donors than in aged donors.

Germline V gene data show CDR1 as SQVTM and CDR2 as ANQGSEA. This CDR3 comprises 13 residues. With 6 bases clipped from V and 3 bases from J, the junction kept 5 bases outside the gene matches. Sequences were obtained from blood. The sequence was obtained from a woman in her sixties or seventies in good health. The rearrangement joins TRBV29-1 to TRBJ2-5; 9 bases are a match to TRBD1. The CDR3: CSVAGQGKETQYF. The CDR3 region has the DNA TGCAGCGTAGCTGGACAGGGGAAAGAGACCCAGTACTTC. The full variable domain, in which reference TRBV29-1 and TRBJ2-5 provide the parts outside the CDR3, is SAVISQKPSRDICQRGTSLTIQCQVDSQVTMMFWYRQQPGQSLTLIATANQGSEATYESGFVIDKFPISRPNLTFSTLTVSNMSPEDSSIYLCSVAGQGKETQYFGPGTRLLVL.